This entry is about one TCR beta chain. The data stem from a study of T cell responses to AZD1222 COVID-19 vaccine. Profiled with immunoSEQ multiplex PCR; TCRdb holds only in-frame clones, not every one. Of some 93,000 clones listed, roughly 90% were seen once; the top ten hold around 10%. Trimming shortened V by 5 bases and J by 2 bases, and 22 bases separated the two germline ends. The CDR3 has 18 amino acids. The germline V gene has CDR1 SEHNR and CDR2 FQNEAQ (reference sequence). This clonotype originated in an adult who received the AZD1222 COVID-19 vaccine. The sequencing used peripheral blood, collected 28 days after the second AZD1222 dose. This chain links TRBV7-9 with TRBJ2-4, with D tentatively TRBD2 (6 bases). The CDR3 DNA sequence: TGTGCCAGCAGCGCCAGGGCGGAGGGACTTGGACCCAAAAACATTCAGTACTTC. It translates to CASSARAEGLGPKNIQYF.